This entry concerns a single TCR beta chain. Per the original methods: Scientists estimated how many nucleated cells there were by amplifying reference gene primers. Only in-frame clones appear in the TCRdb table, and some are missing; sequencing was by immunoSEQ multiplex PCR. That table gives V, J and clone size, and the DNA gave D and trimming. Among more than 90,000 clones, around 92% were seen once, and the ten largest hold 5.7%. This specimen comes from a study of blood T cell repertoires in COVID-19. About the research overall: There were acute and convalescent COVID-19 samples, and they came from the United States, Italy and Spain. PBMCs, B-cell-depleted T cells, or T cells were the source of the cDNA or gDNA that made up the material.

Trimming removed 1 base at V and 3 bases at J, with 6 bases between. CDR1 is LGHDT and CDR2 is YNNKEL in the germline V gene (reference sequence). The CDR3 contains 13 residues. The receptor comes from a man aged 50 to 60 with active COVID-19. This sequence joins TRBV3-1 (or the pseudogene TRBV3-2) and TRBJ1-1; D is uncertain. Sequenced sample: peripheral blood. The DNA for the CDR3 is TGTGCCAGCAGCCAAGGGGCAGACACTGAAGCTTTCTTT. It is translated as CASSQGADTEAFF.